The T cell receptor (beta chain) described here comes from a study of T cell repertoires in cytomegalovirus infection. Worth noting for this clonotype: What it recognizes is unknown.

MiXCR, run by TCRdb on the reads, gives a single entry per CDR3 protein. The sample has some 310,000 distinct CDR3 sequences; 25% are singletons. The V gene end was trimmed by 5 bases and the J gene end by 3 bases; junction bases not matched to a gene: 2. This CDR3 spans 13 amino acids. Germline V CDR1 and CDR2: MNHNY, SVGAGI (reference sequence). The TCR originated in a human donor in good health (CMV status not recorded). Some clones in this sample may be carry-over from other donors' samples. Source: cultured PBMCs, taken from culture after CMV antigen stimulation. This sequence joins TRBV6-6 and TRBJ2-3; TRBD1 matches at 7 bases. This chain's CDR3 is CASSKQGTDTQYF. CDR3 sequence (DNA): TGTGCCAGCAGTAAACAGGGGACAGATACGCAGTATTTT.